This TCR beta chain comes out of a study of blood T cell repertoires in COVID-19. Study information: Some COVID-19 samples were acute and others convalescent; all came from the United States, Italy and Spain. The cDNA or gDNA used as material had been derived from T cells, B-cell-depleted T cells, or PBMCs.

In the original analysis: Amplification with reference gene primers provided the estimates of nucleated cell counts. The table came from immunoSEQ multiplex PCR; TCRdb's copy has only in-frame clones and leaves some out. V, J and clone size are taken as reported in that table, and D and trimming were inferred from the DNA itself. The data show about 74,000 clones, roughly 86% seen once. The specimen sequenced was peripheral blood. This clonotype was obtained from a man between 65 and 85 years old with acute or convalescent COVID-19.

The chain's CDR3 is CASRTILAKNIQYF. The CDR3 DNA is TGTGCCAGCAGAACAATATTAGCCAAAAACATTCAGTACTTC. The chain uses TRBV6-5 and TRBJ2-4; D is ambiguous. This CDR3 is built from 14 residues. V lost 6 bases and J lost 0, with 9 bases in between. The germline V gene has CDR1 MNHEY and CDR2 SVGAGI.